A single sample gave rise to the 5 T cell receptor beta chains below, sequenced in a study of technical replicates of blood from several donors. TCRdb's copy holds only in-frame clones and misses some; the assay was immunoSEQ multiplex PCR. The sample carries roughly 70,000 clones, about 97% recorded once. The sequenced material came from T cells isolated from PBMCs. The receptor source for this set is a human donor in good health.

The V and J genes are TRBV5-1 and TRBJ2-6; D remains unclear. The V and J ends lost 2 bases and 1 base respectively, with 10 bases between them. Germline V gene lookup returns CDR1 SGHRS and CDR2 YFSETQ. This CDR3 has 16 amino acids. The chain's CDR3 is CASSFFLASGANVLTF. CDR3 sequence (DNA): TGCGCCAGCAGCTTCTTTCTTGCGTCTGGGGCCAACGTCCTGACTTTC.

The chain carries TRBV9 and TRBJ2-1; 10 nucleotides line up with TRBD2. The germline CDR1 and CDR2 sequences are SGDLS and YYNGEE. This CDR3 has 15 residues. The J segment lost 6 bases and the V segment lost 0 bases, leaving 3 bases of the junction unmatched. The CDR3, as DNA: TGTGCCAGCAGCGTAGTAGCGGGAGGTATCAATGAGCAGTTCTTC. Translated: CASSVVAGGINEQFF.

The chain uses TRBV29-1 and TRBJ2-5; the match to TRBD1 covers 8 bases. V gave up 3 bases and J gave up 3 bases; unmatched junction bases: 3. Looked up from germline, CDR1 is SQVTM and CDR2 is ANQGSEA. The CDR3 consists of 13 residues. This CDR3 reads CSVDDRGKETQYF. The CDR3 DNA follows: TGCAGCGTTGACGACAGGGGTAAAGAGACCCAGTACTTC.

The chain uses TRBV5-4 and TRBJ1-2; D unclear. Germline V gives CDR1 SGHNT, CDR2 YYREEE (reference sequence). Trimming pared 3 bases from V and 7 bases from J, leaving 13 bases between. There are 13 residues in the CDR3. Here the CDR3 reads CASSSTPEVGYTF. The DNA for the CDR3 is TGTGCCAGCAGCTCGACCCCTGAGGTTGGCTACACCTTC.

DNA of the CDR3: TGCAGCGGGGTGACTAGCGGGAGGGGACCGTTCTTC. It specifies CSGVTSGRGPFF. This chain joins TRBV29-1 and TRBJ2-1, with TRBD2 matching 14 bases. The CDR3 runs 12 residues. J gave up 15 bases and V 7 bases, and 8 bases lay outside the gene matches. The V gene's germline CDR1 is SQVTM and CDR2 ANQGSEA.